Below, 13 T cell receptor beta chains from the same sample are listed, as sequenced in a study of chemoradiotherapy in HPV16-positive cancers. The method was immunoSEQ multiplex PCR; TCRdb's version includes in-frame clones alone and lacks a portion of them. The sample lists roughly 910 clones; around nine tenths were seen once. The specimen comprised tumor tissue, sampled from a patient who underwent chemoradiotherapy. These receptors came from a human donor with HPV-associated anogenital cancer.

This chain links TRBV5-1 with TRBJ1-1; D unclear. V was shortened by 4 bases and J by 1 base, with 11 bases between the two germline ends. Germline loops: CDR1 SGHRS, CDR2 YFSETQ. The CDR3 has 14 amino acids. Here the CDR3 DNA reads TGCGCCAGCAGCCAAAGTCAGGCGAACACTGAAGCTTTCTTT. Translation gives CASSQSQANTEAFF.

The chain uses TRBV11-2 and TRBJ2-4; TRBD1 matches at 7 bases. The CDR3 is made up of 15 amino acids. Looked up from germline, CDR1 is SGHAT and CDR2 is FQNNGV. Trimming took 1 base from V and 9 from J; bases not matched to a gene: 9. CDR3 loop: CASSLVTTGLAIQYF. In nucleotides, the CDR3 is TGTGCCAGCAGCTTAGTGACGACAGGGTTGGCCATTCAGTACTTC.

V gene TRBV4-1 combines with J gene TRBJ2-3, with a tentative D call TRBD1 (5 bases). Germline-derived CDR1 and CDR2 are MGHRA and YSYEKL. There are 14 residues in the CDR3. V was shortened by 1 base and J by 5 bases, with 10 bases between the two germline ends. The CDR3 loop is CASSQGQGRDTQYF. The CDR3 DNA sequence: TGCGCCAGCAGCCAAGGGCAGGGAAGAGATACGCAGTATTTT.

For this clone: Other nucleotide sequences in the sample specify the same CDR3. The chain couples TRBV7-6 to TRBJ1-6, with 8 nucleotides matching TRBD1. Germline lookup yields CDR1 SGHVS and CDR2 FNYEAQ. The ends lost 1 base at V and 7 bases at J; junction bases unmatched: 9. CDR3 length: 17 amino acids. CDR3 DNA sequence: TGTGCCAGCAGCTTAGAAGGCCCGGGACAGGCCAATTCACCCCTCCACTTT. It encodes CASSLEGPGQANSPLHF.

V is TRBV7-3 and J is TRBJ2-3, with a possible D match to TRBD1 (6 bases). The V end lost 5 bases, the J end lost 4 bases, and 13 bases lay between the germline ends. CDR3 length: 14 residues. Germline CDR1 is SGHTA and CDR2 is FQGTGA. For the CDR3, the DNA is TGTGCCAGCAGCCCGACCCCAGGGGCAGATACGCAGTATTTT. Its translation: CASSPTPGADTQYF.

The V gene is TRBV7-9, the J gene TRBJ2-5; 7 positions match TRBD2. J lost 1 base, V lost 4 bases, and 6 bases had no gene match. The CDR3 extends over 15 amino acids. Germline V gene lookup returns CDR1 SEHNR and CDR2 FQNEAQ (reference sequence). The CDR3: CASSSGRGGQETQYF. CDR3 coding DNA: TGTGCCAGCAGCTCTGGACGCGGGGGCCAAGAGACCCAGTACTTC.

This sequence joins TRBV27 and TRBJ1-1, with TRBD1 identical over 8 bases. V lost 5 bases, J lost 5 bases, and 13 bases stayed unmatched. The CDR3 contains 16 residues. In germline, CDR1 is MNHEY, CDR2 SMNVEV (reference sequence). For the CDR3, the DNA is TGTGCCAGCAGTATTGGACAGGGTCTAGGGTTTACTGAAGCTTTCTTT. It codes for CASSIGQGLGFTEAFF.

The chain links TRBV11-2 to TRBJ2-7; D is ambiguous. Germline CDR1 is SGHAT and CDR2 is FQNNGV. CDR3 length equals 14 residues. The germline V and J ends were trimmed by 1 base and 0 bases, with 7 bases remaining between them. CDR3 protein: CASSLGADSYEQYF. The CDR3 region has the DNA TGTGCCAGCAGCTTAGGGGCAGACTCCTACGAGCAGTACTTC.

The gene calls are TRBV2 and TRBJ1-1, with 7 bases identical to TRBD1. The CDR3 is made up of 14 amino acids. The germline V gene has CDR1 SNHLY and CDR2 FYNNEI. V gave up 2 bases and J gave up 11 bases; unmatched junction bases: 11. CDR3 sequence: CASSERSQGLEAFF. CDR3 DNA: TGTGCCAGCAGTGAAAGGTCACAGGGGTTGGAGGCTTTCTTT.

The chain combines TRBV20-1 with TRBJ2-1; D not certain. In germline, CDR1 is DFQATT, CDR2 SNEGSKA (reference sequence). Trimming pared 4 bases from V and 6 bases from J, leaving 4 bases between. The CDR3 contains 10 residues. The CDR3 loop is CSATFNEQFF. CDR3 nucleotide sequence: TGCAGTGCTACCTTCAATGAGCAGTTCTTC.

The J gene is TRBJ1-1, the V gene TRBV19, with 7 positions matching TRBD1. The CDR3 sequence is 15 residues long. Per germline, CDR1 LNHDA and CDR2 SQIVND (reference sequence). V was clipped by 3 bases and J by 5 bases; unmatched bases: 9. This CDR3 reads CASSMIDRASTEAFF. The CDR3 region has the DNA TGTGCCAGTAGTATGATAGACAGGGCATCGACTGAAGCTTTCTTT.

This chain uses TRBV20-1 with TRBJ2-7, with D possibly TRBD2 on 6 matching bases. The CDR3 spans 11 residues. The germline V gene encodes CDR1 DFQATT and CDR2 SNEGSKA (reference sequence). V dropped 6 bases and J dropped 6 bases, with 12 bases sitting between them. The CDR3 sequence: CSAQMGGEQYF. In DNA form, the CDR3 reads TGCAGTGCACAGATGGGGGGCGAGCAGTACTTC.

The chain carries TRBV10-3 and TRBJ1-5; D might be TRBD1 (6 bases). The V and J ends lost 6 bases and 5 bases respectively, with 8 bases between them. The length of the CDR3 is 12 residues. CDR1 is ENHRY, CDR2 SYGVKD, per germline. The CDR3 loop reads CAISRGDQPQHF. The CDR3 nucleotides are TGTGCCATCAGCAGGGGCGATCAGCCCCAGCATTTT.